A selection of T cell receptor beta chains follows, all from one sample in a study of T cell responses to AZD1222 COVID-19 vaccine. Clones were sequenced by immunoSEQ multiplex PCR, and TCRdb holds only the in-frame ones, with some missing. Here the sample spans about 93,000 clones, 80% to 90% being singletons. The starting material was peripheral blood, obtained on day 0 of AZD1222 vaccination. Every receptor here comes from an adult in good health. Each CDR3 is given with its conserved first and last residue. The order of the fields is clone size, V gene, D gene, J gene, CDR3 DNA, CDR3 protein. The D gene is left open where the match is weak. Only some rows state a clone size, as once, few, many or a class for expanded clones.

abundance: -; v_gene: TRBV27; d_gene: -; j_gene: TRBJ2-6; CDR3nt: TGTGCCAGCAGTTTATCGGGATCCGGGGCCAACGTCCTGACTTTC; CDR3aa: CASSLSGSGANVLTF
abundance: -; v_gene: TRBV7-9; d_gene: -; j_gene: TRBJ1-5; CDR3nt: TGTGCCAGCAGCGGACAAGGACTAAGTGAGCCCCAGCATTTT; CDR3aa: CASSGQGLSEPQHF
abundance: -; v_gene: TRBV19; d_gene: -; j_gene: TRBJ2-1; CDR3nt: TGTGCCAGTAGTAGGACGGGCAATGAGCAGTTCTTC; CDR3aa: CASSRTGNEQFF
abundance: -; v_gene: TRBV7-9; d_gene: -; j_gene: TRBJ1-6; CDR3nt: TGTGCCAGCAGCTTAGCATCAGGGTACAATTCACCCCTCCACTTT; CDR3aa: CASSLASGYNSPLHF
abundance: -; v_gene: TRBV18; d_gene: -; j_gene: TRBJ1-5; CDR3nt: TGTGCCAGCTCACAGAACAAGGAGAGAAGGCAGCCCCAGCATTTT; CDR3aa: CASSQNKERRQPQHF
abundance: once; v_gene: TRBV10-3; d_gene: -; j_gene: TRBJ1-5; CDR3nt: TGTGCCATCAGTGACAGGGGCGGTCAGCCCCAGCATTTT; CDR3aa: CAISDRGGQPQHF
abundance: -; v_gene: TRBV5-6; d_gene: -; j_gene: TRBJ1-2; CDR3nt: TGTGCCAGCAGCTTGGAGGGGAAACTCTATGGCTACACCTTC; CDR3aa: CASSLEGKLYGYTF
abundance: once; v_gene: TRBV19; d_gene: TRBD1; j_gene: TRBJ1-2; CDR3nt: TGTGCCAGTATCCCCGGGACAGGGGACTATGGCTACACCTTC; CDR3aa: CASIPGTGDYGYTF
abundance: once; v_gene: TRBV21-1; d_gene: -; j_gene: TRBJ2-7; CDR3nt: TGTGCAGGCAGGAGCTCCTACGAGCAGTACTTC; CDR3aa: CAGRSSYEQYF
abundance: -; v_gene: TRBV6-1; d_gene: -; j_gene: TRBJ1-5; CDR3nt: TGTGCCAGCAGTGAAGCTCAGCCCCAGCATTTT; CDR3aa: CASSEAQPQHF
abundance: -; v_gene: TRBV18; d_gene: TRBD1; j_gene: TRBJ2-7; CDR3nt: TGTGCCAGCTCACCGGGACAGAGTTACGAGCAGTACTTC; CDR3aa: CASSPGQSYEQYF
abundance: -; v_gene: TRBV27; d_gene: TRBD1; j_gene: TRBJ2-7; CDR3nt: TGTGCCAGCAGTTTCTACCCTCCGGGACAGGGACCCTACGAGCAGTACTTC; CDR3aa: CASSFYPPGQGPYEQYF
abundance: -; v_gene: TRBV28; d_gene: -; j_gene: TRBJ1-2; CDR3nt: TGTGCCAGCAGTTTCGCCAGTTCGGTAAGGAACTATGGCTACACCTTC; CDR3aa: CASSFASSVRNYGYTF
abundance: -; v_gene: TRBV5-4; d_gene: TRBD2; j_gene: TRBJ2-3; CDR3nt: TGTGCCAGCAGCCCGGCTAGCGGGAGGGCGCGGGATACGCAGTATTTT; CDR3aa: CASSPASGRARDTQYF
abundance: -; v_gene: TRBV28; d_gene: -; j_gene: TRBJ1-6; CDR3nt: TGTGCCAGCAGCCCCCCTATCTATAATTCACCCCTCCACTTT; CDR3aa: CASSPPIYNSPLHF
abundance: -; v_gene: TRBV28; d_gene: -; j_gene: TRBJ1-1; CDR3nt: TGTGCCAGCAGTTTCGCGAGGAACACTGAAGCTTTCTTT; CDR3aa: CASSFARNTEAFF
abundance: -; v_gene: TRBV5-5; d_gene: TRBD1; j_gene: TRBJ2-7; CDR3nt: TGTGCCAGCAGCGTGACCGGGACAGGGTTCTACGAGCAGTACTTC; CDR3aa: CASSVTGTGFYEQYF
abundance: -; v_gene: TRBV10-3; d_gene: TRBD1; j_gene: TRBJ1-5; CDR3nt: TGTGCCATCAGTGAGGCAGGGGGTGGCAATCAGCCCCAGCATTTT; CDR3aa: CAISEAGGGNQPQHF
abundance: -; v_gene: TRBV1; d_gene: -; j_gene: TRBJ2-3; CDR3nt: TGCACCAGCAGCAGCACAGATACGCAGTATTTT; CDR3aa: CTSSSTDTQYF
abundance: -; v_gene: TRBV4-1; d_gene: TRBD2; j_gene: TRBJ2-7; CDR3nt: TGCGCCAGCAGCCAAGTTGTAGCGGGCAACTCCTACGAGCAGTACTTC; CDR3aa: CASSQVVAGNSYEQYF
abundance: -; v_gene: TRBV7-8; d_gene: -; j_gene: TRBJ1-1; CDR3nt: TGTGCCAGCAGCCTCCGGGACCGTCATCCTGAAGCTTTCTTT; CDR3aa: CASSLRDRHPEAFF
abundance: -; v_gene: TRBV28; d_gene: -; j_gene: TRBJ1-1; CDR3nt: TGTGCCAGCCTAGCGCTCGCGAACACTGAAGCTTTCTTT; CDR3aa: CASLALANTEAFF
abundance: -; v_gene: TRBV5-6; d_gene: -; j_gene: TRBJ1-1; CDR3nt: TGTGCCAGCAGCTTGGACAGGACCCAGAGCACTGAAGCTTTCTTT; CDR3aa: CASSLDRTQSTEAFF
abundance: -; v_gene: TRBV24-1; d_gene: TRBD2; j_gene: TRBJ2-1; CDR3nt: TGTGCCACCAGTGACCTGAGCGGGAGTTCCTACAATGAGCAGTTCTTC; CDR3aa: CATSDLSGSSYNEQFF
abundance: once; v_gene: TRBV3-1/TRBV3-2; d_gene: -; j_gene: TRBJ2-5; CDR3nt: TGTGCCAGCAGCCATCTAGCCCAAGAGACCCAGTACTTC; CDR3aa: CASSHLAQETQYF
abundance: -; v_gene: TRBV28; d_gene: -; j_gene: TRBJ2-3; CDR3nt: TGTGCCAGCAGTTTTTCGTCGGGCCTGGGACCTAGCACAGATACGCAGTATTTT; CDR3aa: CASSFSSGLGPSTDTQYF
abundance: -; v_gene: TRBV6-5; d_gene: -; j_gene: TRBJ1-2; CDR3nt: TGTGCCAGCAAAAAGGGACCGATTATTATGGGCTACACCTTC; CDR3aa: CASKKGPIIMGYTF
abundance: -; v_gene: TRBV5-8; d_gene: TRBD1; j_gene: TRBJ1-4; CDR3nt: TGTGCCAGCAGCTTGTGGACAGGGGGCGAGGAAAAACTGTTTTTT; CDR3aa: CASSLWTGGEEKLFF
abundance: few; v_gene: TRBV5-1; d_gene: TRBD1; j_gene: TRBJ2-5; CDR3nt: TGCGCCAGCAGCTTGGAAACAGGGGAAGAGACCCAGTACTTC; CDR3aa: CASSLETGEETQYF
abundance: once; v_gene: TRBV28; d_gene: -; j_gene: TRBJ1-2; CDR3nt: TGTGCCAGCAGTTTATGGGGGGAAAACTATGGCTACACCTTC; CDR3aa: CASSLWGENYGYTF
abundance: -; v_gene: TRBV11-2; d_gene: -; j_gene: TRBJ2-7; CDR3nt: TGTGCCAGCAGCTCTCTGGGGGATTCCTACGAGCAGTACTTC; CDR3aa: CASSSLGDSYEQYF
abundance: once; v_gene: TRBV2; d_gene: -; j_gene: TRBJ2-3; CDR3nt: TGTGCCAGCCGACCGACTAGCACAGATACGCAGTATTTT; CDR3aa: CASRPTSTDTQYF
abundance: -; v_gene: TRBV18; d_gene: TRBD2; j_gene: TRBJ2-5; CDR3nt: TGTGCCAGCTCAGCCACCGGGACTAGCGGGAGGAACCAAGAGACCCAGTACTTC; CDR3aa: CASSATGTSGRNQETQYF
abundance: -; v_gene: TRBV19; d_gene: -; j_gene: TRBJ1-3; CDR3nt: TGTGCCAGTAGTATCCTGGGGAACTCTGGAAACACCATATATTTT; CDR3aa: CASSILGNSGNTIYF
abundance: -; v_gene: TRBV5-4; d_gene: -; j_gene: TRBJ2-5; CDR3nt: TGTGCCAGCAGCTTACAGGGTTCGGAGACCCAGTACTTC; CDR3aa: CASSLQGSETQYF
abundance: -; v_gene: TRBV28; d_gene: TRBD1; j_gene: TRBJ1-6; CDR3nt: TGTGCCAGCACCGACGGGACAGGTTATAATTCACCCCTCCACTTT; CDR3aa: CASTDGTGYNSPLHF
abundance: -; v_gene: TRBV24-1; d_gene: -; j_gene: TRBJ2-3; CDR3nt: TGTGCCACCAGTGAAGCCGGGACTGAAAACAGTGGTACGCAGTATTTT; CDR3aa: CATSEAGTENSGTQYF
abundance: -; v_gene: TRBV19; d_gene: TRBD2; j_gene: TRBJ2-7; CDR3nt: TGTGCCAGTAGCTTGACTAGCGCCTCCTACGAGCAGTACTTC; CDR3aa: CASSLTSASYEQYF
abundance: few; v_gene: TRBV7-9; d_gene: -; j_gene: TRBJ1-3; CDR3nt: TGTGCCAGCAGCCCTCCGGACGGAAACACCATATATTTT; CDR3aa: CASSPPDGNTIYF
abundance: -; v_gene: TRBV5-4; d_gene: TRBD2; j_gene: TRBJ2-5; CDR3nt: TGTGCCAGCAGCTTAACTAGCGGGAGCCAGGAGACCCAGTACTTC; CDR3aa: CASSLTSGSQETQYF
abundance: -; v_gene: TRBV7-9; d_gene: -; j_gene: TRBJ1-4; CDR3nt: TGTGCCAGCAGCCCGATGGGGGGCAAGTACGAAAAACTGTTTTTT; CDR3aa: CASSPMGGKYEKLFF
abundance: -; v_gene: TRBV24-1; d_gene: -; j_gene: TRBJ1-2; CDR3nt: TGTGCCACCAGTCTGGACAGCTATGGCTACACCTTC; CDR3aa: CATSLDSYGYTF
abundance: few; v_gene: TRBV28; d_gene: TRBD2; j_gene: TRBJ2-1; CDR3nt: TGTGCCAGCAGTCCCAGTCCCGGGACTAGCGCGCCGCAGTTCTTC; CDR3aa: CASSPSPGTSAPQFF
abundance: once; v_gene: TRBV5-4; d_gene: -; j_gene: TRBJ2-5; CDR3nt: TGTGCCAGCAGCTTACGTCTCAAGGGAGAGACCCAGTACTTC; CDR3aa: CASSLRLKGETQYF
abundance: -; v_gene: TRBV18; d_gene: -; j_gene: TRBJ2-1; CDR3nt: TGTGCCAGCTCAACCCAAGGAGATGAGCAGTTCTTC; CDR3aa: CASSTQGDEQFF
abundance: -; v_gene: TRBV5-6; d_gene: TRBD1; j_gene: TRBJ1-6; CDR3nt: TGTGCCAGCAGCTTGTTCACAGGGGGCTATTCACCCCTCCACTTT; CDR3aa: CASSLFTGGYSPLHF
abundance: -; v_gene: TRBV5-1; d_gene: -; j_gene: TRBJ2-5; CDR3nt: TGCGCCAGCAGCCTGGGGGGTGCTAAAGAGACCCAGTACTTC; CDR3aa: CASSLGGAKETQYF
abundance: -; v_gene: TRBV6-5; d_gene: -; j_gene: TRBJ1-1; CDR3nt: TGTGCCAGCAGTTACGACCGCTACGTGCGTACTGAAGCTTTCTTT; CDR3aa: CASSYDRYVRTEAFF
abundance: -; v_gene: TRBV27; d_gene: TRBD1; j_gene: TRBJ1-6; CDR3nt: TGTGCCAGCAGTTACGACAGGGGTAATTCACCCCTCCACTTT; CDR3aa: CASSYDRGNSPLHF
abundance: -; v_gene: TRBV20-1; d_gene: -; j_gene: TRBJ2-7; CDR3nt: TGCAGTGCTTACGAGGTATACGAGCAGTACTTC; CDR3aa: CSAYEVYEQYF
abundance: -; v_gene: TRBV7-9; d_gene: -; j_gene: TRBJ1-4; CDR3nt: TGTGCCAGCAGCTTATCACCCCTAGGAGGGGTTTCTAATGAAAAACTGTTTTTT; CDR3aa: CASSLSPLGGVSNEKLFF
abundance: -; v_gene: TRBV5-1; d_gene: TRBD2; j_gene: TRBJ2-1; CDR3nt: TGCGCCAGCAGCCCTCGCGGGCTAGCGGGAAAGAATGAGCAGTTCTTC; CDR3aa: CASSPRGLAGKNEQFF
abundance: -; v_gene: TRBV28; d_gene: -; j_gene: TRBJ1-3; CDR3nt: TGTGCCAGCAGGCCTACAGCCATCTCTGGAAACACCATATATTTT; CDR3aa: CASRPTAISGNTIYF
abundance: -; v_gene: TRBV5-1; d_gene: -; j_gene: TRBJ2-1; CDR3nt: TGCGCCAGCAGCTTGTTTGACTTTTCGAGCGGCAATGAGCAGTTCTTC; CDR3aa: CASSLFDFSSGNEQFF
abundance: once; v_gene: TRBV2; d_gene: TRBD2; j_gene: TRBJ2-1; CDR3nt: TGTGCCAGCTCGGGACTAGAGACAAGCAATGAGCAGTTCTTC; CDR3aa: CASSGLETSNEQFF
abundance: -; v_gene: TRBV11-3; d_gene: -; j_gene: TRBJ2-1; CDR3nt: TGTGCCAGCAGCAATGGTGGCAGGAGCTACAATGAGCAGTTCTTC; CDR3aa: CASSNGGRSYNEQFF
abundance: -; v_gene: TRBV19; d_gene: -; j_gene: TRBJ2-1; CDR3nt: TGTGCCAGTACCGGTGGACTTTACAATGAGCAGTTCTTC; CDR3aa: CASTGGLYNEQFF
abundance: once; v_gene: TRBV14; d_gene: TRBD2; j_gene: TRBJ2-5; CDR3nt: TGTGCCAGCAGCCAAGAAAGGACTAGGCGTGAGACCCAGTACTTC; CDR3aa: CASSQERTRRETQYF
abundance: -; v_gene: TRBV6-1; d_gene: TRBD2; j_gene: TRBJ2-1; CDR3nt: TGTGCCAGCAGTGAAGACACTAGCGGCCCCTACAATGAGCAGTTCTTC; CDR3aa: CASSEDTSGPYNEQFF
abundance: -; v_gene: TRBV5-8; d_gene: TRBD1; j_gene: TRBJ1-4; CDR3nt: TGTGCCAGCAGCCGACGGACAGGGGGACGGGAAAAACTGTTTTTT; CDR3aa: CASSRRTGGREKLFF